This is a list of T cell receptor beta chains from one sample in a study of shared clonotypes between healthy human individuals. TCRdb's copy holds only in-frame clones and misses some; the assay was immunoSEQ multiplex PCR. The data contain over a million clones, around 97% of them singletons. Material: naive CD4+ T cells sorted from blood. Every receptor here comes from a man younger than 40 in good health. Both conserved end residues are part of each CDR3. A D gene is named only where the DNA matches it firmly. A clone size is listed for some rows: how often the clone was seen (once, few, many), or a class if it is expanded.

J | V | size | D | CDR3 | DNA
TRBJ2-1 | TRBV7-9 | - | - | CASSNRREGANEQFF | TGTGCCAGCAGCAACCGTCGGGAAGGGGCCAATGAGCAGTTCTTC
TRBJ1-2 | TRBV28 | - | TRBD1 | CASSAPGQGYFGYTF | TGTGCCAGCAGTGCCCCGGGACAGGGTTACTTTGGCTACACCTTC
TRBJ1-5 | TRBV28 | - | - | CASSLQGFRRNQPQHF | TGTGCCAGCAGTTTACAGGGTTTTAGGCGCAATCAGCCCCAGCATTTT
TRBJ2-2 | TRBV7-3 | once | TRBD1 | CASSPNPDRAEAGELFF | TGTGCCAGCAGCCCCAATCCGGACAGGGCCGAGGCCGGGGAGCTGTTTTTT
TRBJ2-1 | TRBV6-5 | - | - | CASGRSGRVYNEQFF | TGTGCCAGCGGCCGGTCGGGACGGGTATACAATGAGCAGTTCTTC
TRBJ2-5 | TRBV5-1 | - | TRBD2 | CASSWTSGKETQYF | TGCGCCAGCAGCTGGACTAGCGGAAAAGAGACCCAGTACTTC
TRBJ2-1 | TRBV2 | - | - | CASRRDRYNEQFF | TGTGCCAGCAGGAGAGACAGGTACAATGAGCAGTTCTTC
TRBJ1-5 | TRBV18 | - | - | CASSPGGIGNQPQHF | TGTGCCAGCTCACCAGGGGGTATAGGCAATCAGCCCCAGCATTTT
TRBJ2-1 | TRBV5-1 | - | - | CASSSGPVDNEQFF | TGCGCCAGCAGCTCTGGGCCAGTGGATAATGAGCAGTTCTTC
TRBJ2-2 | TRBV18 | - | - | CASSLRQAGLGGELFF | TGTGCCAGCTCACTCCGACAGGCGGGCTTAGGCGGGGAGCTGTTTTTT
TRBJ2-5 | TRBV20-1 | - | - | CSARSPGTQYF | TGCAGTGCTAGATCCCCGGGGACCCAGTACTTC
TRBJ2-2 | TRBV18 | - | - | CASSSPSVGEAGELFF | TGTGCCAGCTCATCACCGTCGGTCGGGGAGGCCGGGGAGCTGTTTTTT
TRBJ1-2 | TRBV5-1 | - | - | CASSSPTANYGYTF | TGCGCCAGCAGCTCCCCGACGGCTAACTATGGCTACACCTTC
TRBJ2-7 | TRBV10-1 | few | - | CASSRDEVINEQYF | TGCGCCAGCAGCCGGGACGAGGTCATTAACGAGCAGTACTTC
TRBJ2-7 | TRBV5-1 | - | - | CASEWGLAEGAYEQYF | TGCGCCAGCGAATGGGGGCTGGCGGAGGGCGCCTACGAGCAGTACTTC
TRBJ2-1 | TRBV18 | - | - | CASSTSSYNEQFF | TGTGCCAGCTCAACGAGCTCCTACAATGAGCAGTTCTTC
TRBJ2-3 | TRBV5-4 | once | - | CASSLSASTDTQYF | TGTGCCAGCAGCTTGTCCGCCTCCACAGATACGCAGTATTTT
TRBJ2-7 | TRBV19 | - | TRBD2 | CASSPTASGPSYEQYF | TGTGCCAGTTCCCCGACGGCTAGCGGACCATCCTACGAGCAGTACTTC
TRBJ1-2 | TRBV30 | - | TRBD1 | CAWSVRMIVGGGNGYTF | TGTGCCTGGAGTGTAAGAATGATTGTAGGGGGCGGCAATGGCTACACCTTC
TRBJ2-1 | TRBV11-3 | - | - | CASSPGPPQGNEQFF | TGTGCCAGCAGCCCGGGCCCCCCTCAAGGCAATGAGCAGTTCTTC
TRBJ1-2 | TRBV6-1 | - | - | CASSEYRGTNYGYTF | TGTGCCAGCAGTGAATATCGGGGGACTAACTATGGCTACACCTTC
TRBJ2-7 | TRBV4-1 | - | - | CASSQGRATYEQYF | TGCGCCAGCAGCCAAGGGCGGGCAACCTACGAGCAGTACTTC
TRBJ2-2 | TRBV7-8 | - | - | CASNKRLSDTGELFF | TGTGCCAGCAATAAGCGGCTATCTGATACCGGGGAGCTGTTTTTT
TRBJ2-5 | TRBV7-6 | - | TRBD2 | CASSTGTSARKETQYF | TGTGCCAGCAGCACGGGGACTAGCGCGCGAAAAGAGACCCAGTACTTC
TRBJ2-7 | TRBV11-2 | - | TRBD2 | CASSRLAGGYYEQYF | TGTGCCAGCAGCCGACTAGCGGGAGGTTACTACGAGCAGTACTTC
TRBJ1-1 | TRBV2 | - | TRBD1 | CASTSTGRDTEAFF | TGTGCCAGCACCTCGACAGGGAGGGACACTGAAGCTTTCTTT
TRBJ2-1 | TRBV6-1 | - | TRBD1 | CASSLQGMAYNEQFF | TGTGCCAGCAGTTTACAGGGGATGGCCTACAATGAGCAGTTCTTC